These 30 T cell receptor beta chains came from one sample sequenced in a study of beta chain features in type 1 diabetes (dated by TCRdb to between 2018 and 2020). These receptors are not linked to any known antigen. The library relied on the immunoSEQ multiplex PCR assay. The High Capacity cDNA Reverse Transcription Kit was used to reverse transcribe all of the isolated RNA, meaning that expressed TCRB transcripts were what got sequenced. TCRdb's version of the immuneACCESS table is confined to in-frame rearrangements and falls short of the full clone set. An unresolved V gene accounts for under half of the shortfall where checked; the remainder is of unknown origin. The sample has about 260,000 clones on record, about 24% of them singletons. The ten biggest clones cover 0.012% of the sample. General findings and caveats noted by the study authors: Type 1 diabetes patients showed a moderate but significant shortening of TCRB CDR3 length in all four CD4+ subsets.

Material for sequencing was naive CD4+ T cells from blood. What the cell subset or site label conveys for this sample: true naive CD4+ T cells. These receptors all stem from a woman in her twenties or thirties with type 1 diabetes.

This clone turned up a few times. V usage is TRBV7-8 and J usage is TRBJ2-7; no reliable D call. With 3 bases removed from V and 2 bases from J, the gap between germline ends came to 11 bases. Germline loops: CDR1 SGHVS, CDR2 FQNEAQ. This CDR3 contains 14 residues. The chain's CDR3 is CASSFDTSAYEQYF. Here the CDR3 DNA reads TGTGCCAGCAGCTTTGATACCAGCGCCTACGAGCAGTACTTC. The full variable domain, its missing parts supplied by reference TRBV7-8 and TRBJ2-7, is GAGVSQSPRYKVAKRGQDVALRCDPISGHVSLFWYQQALGQGPEFLTYFQNEAQLDKSGLPSDRFFAERPEGSVSTLKIQRTQQEDSAVYLCASSFDTSAYEQYFGPGTRLTVT.

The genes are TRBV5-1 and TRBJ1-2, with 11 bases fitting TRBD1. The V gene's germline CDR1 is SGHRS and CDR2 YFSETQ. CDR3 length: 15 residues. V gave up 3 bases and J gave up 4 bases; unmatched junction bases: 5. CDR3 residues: CASSSGQGETYGYTF. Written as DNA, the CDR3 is TGCGCCAGCAGCTCGGGACAGGGGGAAACCTATGGCTACACCTTC.

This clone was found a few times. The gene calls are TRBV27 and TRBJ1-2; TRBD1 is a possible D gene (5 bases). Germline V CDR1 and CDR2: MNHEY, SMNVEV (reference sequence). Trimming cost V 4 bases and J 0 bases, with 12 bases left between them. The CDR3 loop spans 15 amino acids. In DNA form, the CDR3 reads TGTGCCAGCAGTTACGAGGGGAGGGCTAACTATGGCTACACCTTC. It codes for CASSYEGRANYGYTF.

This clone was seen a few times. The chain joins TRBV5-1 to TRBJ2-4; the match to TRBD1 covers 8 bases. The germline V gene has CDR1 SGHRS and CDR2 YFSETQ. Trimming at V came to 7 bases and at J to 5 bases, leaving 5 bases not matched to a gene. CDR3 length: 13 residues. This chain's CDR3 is CASSGQGENIQYF. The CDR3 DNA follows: TGCGCCAGCTCAGGACAGGGCGAAAACATTCAGTACTTC.

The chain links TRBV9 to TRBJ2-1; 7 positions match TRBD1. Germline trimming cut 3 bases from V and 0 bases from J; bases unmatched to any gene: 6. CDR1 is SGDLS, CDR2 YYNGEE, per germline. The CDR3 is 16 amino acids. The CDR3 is CASSETGAYSYNEQFF. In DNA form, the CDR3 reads TGTGCCAGCAGCGAAACAGGGGCCTACTCCTACAATGAGCAGTTCTTC.

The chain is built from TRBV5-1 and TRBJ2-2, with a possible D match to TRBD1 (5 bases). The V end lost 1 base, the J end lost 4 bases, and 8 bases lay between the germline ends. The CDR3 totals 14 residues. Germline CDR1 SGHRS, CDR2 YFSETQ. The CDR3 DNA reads TGCGCCAGCAGCTTGCAGGGTATCACCGGGGAGCTGTTTTTT. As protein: CASSLQGITGELFF.

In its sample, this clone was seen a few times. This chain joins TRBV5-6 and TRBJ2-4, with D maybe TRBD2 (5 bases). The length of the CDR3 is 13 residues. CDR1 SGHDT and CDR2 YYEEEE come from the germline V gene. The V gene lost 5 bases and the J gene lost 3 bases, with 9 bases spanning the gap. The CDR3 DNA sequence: TGTGCCAGCAGTTTCGACTACAAAAACATTCAGTACTTC. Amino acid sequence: CASSFDYKNIQYF.

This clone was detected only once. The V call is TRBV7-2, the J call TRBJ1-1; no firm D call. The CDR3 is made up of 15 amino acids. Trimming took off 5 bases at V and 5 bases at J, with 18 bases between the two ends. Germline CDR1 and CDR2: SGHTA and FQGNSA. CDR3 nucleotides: TGTGCCAGCAGCCTCATGTCCGCACCGGGAACTGAAGCTTTCTTT. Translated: CASSLMSAPGTEAFF.

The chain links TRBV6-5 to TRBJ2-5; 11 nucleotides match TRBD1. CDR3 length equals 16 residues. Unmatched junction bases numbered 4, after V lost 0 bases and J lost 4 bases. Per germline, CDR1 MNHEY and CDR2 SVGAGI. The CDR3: CASSYSDRGLGETQYF. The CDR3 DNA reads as TGTGCCAGCAGTTACTCGGACAGGGGGCTCGGAGAGACCCAGTACTTC.

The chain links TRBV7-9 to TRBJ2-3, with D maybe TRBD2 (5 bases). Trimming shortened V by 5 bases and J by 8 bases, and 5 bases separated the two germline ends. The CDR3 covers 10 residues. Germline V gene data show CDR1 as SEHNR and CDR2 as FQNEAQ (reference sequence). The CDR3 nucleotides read TGTGCCAGCAGCGGAGGTACGCAGTATTTT. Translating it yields CASSGGTQYF.

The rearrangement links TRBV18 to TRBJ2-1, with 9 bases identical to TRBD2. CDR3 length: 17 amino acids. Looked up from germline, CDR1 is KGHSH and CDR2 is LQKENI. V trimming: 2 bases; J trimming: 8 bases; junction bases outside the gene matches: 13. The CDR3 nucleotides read TGTGCCAGCTCACCAGCTTTTCTAGCGGGAAGTGTCGATGAGCAGTTCTTC. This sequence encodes CASSPAFLAGSVDEQFF.

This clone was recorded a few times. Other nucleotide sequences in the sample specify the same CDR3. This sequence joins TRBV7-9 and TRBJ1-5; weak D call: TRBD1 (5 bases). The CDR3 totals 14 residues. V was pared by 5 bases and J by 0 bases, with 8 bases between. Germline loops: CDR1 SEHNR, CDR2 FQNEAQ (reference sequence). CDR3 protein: CASSVTGSNQPQHF. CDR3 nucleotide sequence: TGTGCCAGCAGCGTAACAGGTAGCAATCAGCCCCAGCATTTT.

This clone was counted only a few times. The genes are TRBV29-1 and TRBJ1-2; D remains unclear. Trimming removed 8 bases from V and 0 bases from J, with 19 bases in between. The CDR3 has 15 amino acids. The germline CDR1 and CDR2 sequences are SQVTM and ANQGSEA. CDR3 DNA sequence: TGCAGCTCTTCGGGGATTGGGGAAGCTAACTATGGCTACACCTTC. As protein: CSSSGIGEANYGYTF. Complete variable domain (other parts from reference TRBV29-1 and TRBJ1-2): SAVISQKPSRDICQRGTSLTIQCQVDSQVTMMFWYRQQPGQSLTLIATANQGSEATYESGFVIDKFPISRPNLTFSTLTVSNMSPEDSSIYLCSSSGIGEANYGYTFGSGTRLTVV.

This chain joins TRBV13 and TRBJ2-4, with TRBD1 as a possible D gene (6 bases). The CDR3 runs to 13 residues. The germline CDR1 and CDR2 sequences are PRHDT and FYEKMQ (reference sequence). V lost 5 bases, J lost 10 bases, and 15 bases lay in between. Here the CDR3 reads CASSLRTAAIQYF. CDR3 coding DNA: TGTGCCAGCAGCCTCCGGACAGCCGCAATTCAGTACTTC.

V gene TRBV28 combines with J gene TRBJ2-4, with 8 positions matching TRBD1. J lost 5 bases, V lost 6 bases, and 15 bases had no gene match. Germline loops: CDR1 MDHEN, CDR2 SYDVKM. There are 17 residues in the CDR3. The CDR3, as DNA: TGTGCCAGCAGCCCGGGCTCGATAGACAGGGGCCAAAACATTCAGTACTTC. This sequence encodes CASSPGSIDRGQNIQYF.

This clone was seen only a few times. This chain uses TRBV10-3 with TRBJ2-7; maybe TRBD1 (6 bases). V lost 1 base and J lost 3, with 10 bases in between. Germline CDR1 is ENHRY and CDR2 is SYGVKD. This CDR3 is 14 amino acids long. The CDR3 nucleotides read TGTGCCATCAGTGAGTTGGACAGTATCTACGAGCAGTACTTC. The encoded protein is CAISELDSIYEQYF.

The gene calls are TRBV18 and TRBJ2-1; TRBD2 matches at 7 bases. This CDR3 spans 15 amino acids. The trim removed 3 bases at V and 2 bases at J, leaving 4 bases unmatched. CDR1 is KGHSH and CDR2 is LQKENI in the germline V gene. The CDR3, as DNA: TGTGCCAGCTCACCCGCTAGCGGCCCCTACAATGAGCAGTTCTTC. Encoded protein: CASSPASGPYNEQFF.

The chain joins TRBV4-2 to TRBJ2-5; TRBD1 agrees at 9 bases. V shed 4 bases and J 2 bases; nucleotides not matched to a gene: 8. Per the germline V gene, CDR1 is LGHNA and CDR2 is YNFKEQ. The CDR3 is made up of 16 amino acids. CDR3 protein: CASSRGQGVGQETQYF. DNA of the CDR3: TGTGCCAGCAGCCGGGGACAGGGAGTTGGTCAAGAGACCCAGTACTTC.

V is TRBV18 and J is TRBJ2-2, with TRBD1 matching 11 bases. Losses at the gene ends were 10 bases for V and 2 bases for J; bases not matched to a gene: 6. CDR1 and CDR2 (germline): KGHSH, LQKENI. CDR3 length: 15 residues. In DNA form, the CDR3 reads TGTGCCAACGGACAGGGGGCCGATAACACCGGGGAGCTGTTTTTT. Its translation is CANGQGADNTGELFF.

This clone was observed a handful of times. The CDR3 bases are TGCGCCAGCAGCCTCGCCCCGGGACAGGGAATCGGGGAGACCCAGTACTTC. It translates to CASSLAPGQGIGETQYF. This chain links TRBV5-1 with TRBJ2-5; 9 bases are a match to TRBD1. The CDR3 contains 17 residues. V lost 4 bases and J lost 5; bases outside the gene matches: 15. Germline CDR1 and CDR2: SGHRS and YFSETQ. The whole variable domain, remainder taken from reference TRBV5-1 and TRBJ2-5, is KAGVTQTPRYLIKTRGQQVTLSCSPISGHRSVSWYQQTPGQGLQFLFEYFSETQRNKGNFPGRFSGRQFSNSRSEMNVSTLELGDSALYLCASSLAPGQGIGETQYFGPGTRLLVL.

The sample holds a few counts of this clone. The CDR3 DNA sequence: TGTGCCTGGATCCCTCTAGCGCGTTACAATGAGCAGTTCTTC. Protein product: CAWIPLARYNEQFF. The V call is TRBV30, the J call TRBJ2-1; TRBD2 might be the D (6 bases). CDR1 GTSNPN and CDR2 SVGIG come from the germline V gene (reference sequence). V gave up 4 bases and J gave up 4 bases, with 14 bases separating them. CDR3 size: 14 residues.

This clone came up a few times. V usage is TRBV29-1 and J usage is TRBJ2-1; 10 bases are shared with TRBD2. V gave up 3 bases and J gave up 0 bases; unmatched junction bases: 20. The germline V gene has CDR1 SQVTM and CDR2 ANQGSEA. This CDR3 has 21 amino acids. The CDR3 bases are TGCAGCGTTGACCCGAGTTTTAATTGGCCTAGCGGGAGTTTCTCCTACAATGAGCAGTTCTTC. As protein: CSVDPSFNWPSGSFSYNEQFF.

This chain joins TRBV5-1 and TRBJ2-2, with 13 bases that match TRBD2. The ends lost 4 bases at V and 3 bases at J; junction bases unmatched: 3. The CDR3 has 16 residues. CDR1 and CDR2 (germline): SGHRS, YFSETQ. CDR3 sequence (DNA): TGCGCCAGCAGCCCCGGACTAGCGGGAGACACCGGGGAGCTGTTTTTT. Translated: CASSPGLAGDTGELFF.

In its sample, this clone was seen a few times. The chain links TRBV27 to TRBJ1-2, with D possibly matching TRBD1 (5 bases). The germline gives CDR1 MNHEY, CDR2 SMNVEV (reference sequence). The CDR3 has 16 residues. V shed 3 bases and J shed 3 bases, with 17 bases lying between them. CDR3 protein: CASSFLPGTGDYGYTF. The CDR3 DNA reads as TGTGCCAGCAGTTTTCTTCCGGGGACGGGAGACTATGGCTACACCTTC.

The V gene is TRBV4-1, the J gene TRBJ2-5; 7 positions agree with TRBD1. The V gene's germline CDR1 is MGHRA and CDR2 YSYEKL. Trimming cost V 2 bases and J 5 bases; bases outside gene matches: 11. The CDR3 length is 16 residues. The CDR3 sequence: CASSQPRQGIRETQYF. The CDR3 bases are TGCGCCAGCAGCCAACCCAGACAGGGTATTAGGGAGACCCAGTACTTC.

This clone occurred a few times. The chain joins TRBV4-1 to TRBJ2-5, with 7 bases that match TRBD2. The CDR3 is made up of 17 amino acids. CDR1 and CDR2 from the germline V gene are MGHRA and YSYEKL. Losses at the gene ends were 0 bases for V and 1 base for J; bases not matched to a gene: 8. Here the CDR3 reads CASSQDHGASGQETQYF. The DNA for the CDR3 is TGCGCCAGCAGCCAAGATCACGGGGCTAGCGGCCAAGAGACCCAGTACTTC.

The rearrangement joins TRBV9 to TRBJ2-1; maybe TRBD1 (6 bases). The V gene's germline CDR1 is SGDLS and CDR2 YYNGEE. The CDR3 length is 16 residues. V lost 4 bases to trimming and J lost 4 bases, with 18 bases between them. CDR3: CASSPRTDPIYNEQFF. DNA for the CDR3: TGTGCCAGCAGCCCACGGACAGATCCCATATACAATGAGCAGTTCTTC.

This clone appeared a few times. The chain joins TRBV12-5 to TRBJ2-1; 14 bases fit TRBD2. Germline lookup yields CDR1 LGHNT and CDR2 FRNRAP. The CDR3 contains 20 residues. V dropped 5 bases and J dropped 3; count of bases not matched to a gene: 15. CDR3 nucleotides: TGTGCTAGTGGTCAAAAAGGACTAGCGGGAGGCCAAGTGAGCTACAATGAGCAGTTCTTC. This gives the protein CASGQKGLAGGQVSYNEQFF. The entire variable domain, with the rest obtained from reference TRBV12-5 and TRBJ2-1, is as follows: DARVTQTPRHKVTEMGQEVTMRCQPILGHNTVFWYRQTMMQGLELLAYFRNRAPLDDSGMPKDRFSAEMPDATLATLKIQPSEPRDSAVYFCASGQKGLAGGQVSYNEQFFGPGTRLTVL.

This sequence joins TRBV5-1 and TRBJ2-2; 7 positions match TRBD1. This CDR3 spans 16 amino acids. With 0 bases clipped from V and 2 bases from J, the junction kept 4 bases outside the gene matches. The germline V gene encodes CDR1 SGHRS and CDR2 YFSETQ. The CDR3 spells CASSLDAGGNTGELFF. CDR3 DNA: TGCGCCAGCAGCTTGGATGCAGGGGGAAACACCGGGGAGCTGTTTTTT.

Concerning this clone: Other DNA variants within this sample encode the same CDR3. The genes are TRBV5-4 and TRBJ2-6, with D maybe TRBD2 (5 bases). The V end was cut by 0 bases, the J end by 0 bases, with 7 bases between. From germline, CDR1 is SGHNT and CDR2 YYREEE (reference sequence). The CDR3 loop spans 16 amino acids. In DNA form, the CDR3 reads TGTGCCAGCAGCTTGGGAGGGTCCTCTGGGGCCAACGTCCTGACTTTC. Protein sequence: CASSLGGSSGANVLTF. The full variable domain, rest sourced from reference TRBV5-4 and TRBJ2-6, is ETGVTQSPTHLIKTRGQQVTLRCSSQSGHNTVSWYQQALGQGPQFIFQYYREEENGRGNFPPRFSGLQFPNYSSELNVNALELDDSALYLCASSLGGSSGANVLTFGAGSRLTVL.